This TCR beta chain comes out of a study of T cell responses to AZD1222 COVID-19 vaccine. CDR1 and CDR2 from the germline V gene are WNHNN and SYGVQD (reference sequence). With V trimmed by 4 bases and J by 5 bases, 4 bases remained unmatched. The CDR3 contains 15 residues. This clone was recorded once. Here immunoSEQ multiplex PCR was the method, and the copy in TCRdb shows in-frame clones only, minus some. The data contain about 190,000 clones, approximately 90% of them singletons. This clonotype was sampled from an adult in good health. J is TRBJ2-1 and V is TRBV10-1; TRBD2 matches at 11 bases. Specimen: peripheral blood, collected on day 0 of AZD1222 vaccination. The CDR3: CASSALAGGHNEQFF. The CDR3 nucleotides read TGCGCCAGCAGTGCCCTAGCGGGAGGCCACAATGAGCAGTTCTTC.